This T cell receptor beta chain derives from a study of cytomegalovirus exposure and HLA in healthy donors. The wider study: Sequencing of around 200 million T cells in an earlier analysis found 120 million or so unique TCR beta sequences. Overall study findings and caveats: Prior analysis indicated that the majority of TCR beta V segments exhibited productivity approximately 90% or approximately 30% of the time. Specific recognition of CMV antigens was confirmed in vitro for three chains (all CMV-associated).

With 60 Vbeta and 13 Jbeta primers, the PCR was carried out. Produced via immunoSEQ multiplex PCR; TCRdb's table is partial and in-frame only. The sample has nearly 110,000 clones; approximately 79% are singletons. Samples came from healthy bone marrow donors. In regard to this clone: Antigen unknown.

Germline assignment: CDR1 SQVTM and CDR2 ANQGSEA. This CDR3 comprises 13 residues. Trimming shortened V by 7 bases and J by 4 bases, and 16 bases separated the two germline ends. This sequence originates from a woman aged 40 to 50 in good health and CMV-seropositive. Sequencing used PBMCs. This chain connects TRBV29-1 to TRBJ1-2; D unclear. CDR3 in DNA: TGCAGCGCTATAAAGGCGGATTCCTATGGCTACACCTTC. It is translated as CSAIKADSYGYTF.